The 32 T cell receptor beta chains in this list originate from one sample, sequenced in a study of T cells in Graves' hyperthyroidism and ophthalmopathy. Amplified TCR beta CDR3 regions came from RNA transcripts. A first-round RT-PCR of the TCR CDR3 used the HTBI primer set. MiXCR, run by TCRdb on the multiplex PCR reads, gives a single entry per CDR3 protein. Of around 520,000 distinct CDR3 sequences in the sample, about 15% were seen once. Sequences were obtained from blood. These receptors originate from a woman in her late teens or twenties with Graves' hyperthyroidism.

This clonotype was seen many times. J is TRBJ1-1 and V is TRBV11-2; D uncertain. Germline V gene data show CDR1 as SGHAT and CDR2 as FQNNGV. The CDR3 is 12 amino acids. The ends were cut back, 3 bases at V and 4 bases at J, with 6 bases in the middle. Here the CDR3 reads CASSFVGTEAFF. CDR3 DNA sequence: TGTGCCAGCAGCTTTGTAGGCACTGAAGCTTTCTTT.

This clonotype was observed at least ten times. The genes are TRBV2 and TRBJ1-2; no definite D call. The CDR3 contains 13 residues. Trimming pared 6 bases from V and 6 bases from J, leaving 14 bases between. CDR1 and CDR2 from the germline V gene are SNHLY and FYNNEI. The CDR3 spells CASSLGPGDGYTF. The CDR3 coding sequence is TGTGCCAGCAGCCTCGGGCCTGGGGATGGCTACACCTTC.

The table lists this clonotype with many counts. The V gene is TRBV27, the J gene TRBJ1-6; 9 bases are a match to TRBD1. CDR1 MNHEY and CDR2 SMNVEV come from the germline V gene (reference sequence). The CDR3 covers 13 residues. The ends lost 4 bases at V and 10 bases at J; junction bases unmatched: 2. For the CDR3, the DNA is TGTGCCAGCAGTTGGGACAGGGTATCACCCCTCCACTTT. Residues: CASSWDRVSPLHF.

This clonotype was seen repeatedly, ten times or more. The chain employs TRBV15 and TRBJ2-3, with 9 bases lining up with TRBD1. J lost 4 bases, V lost 0 bases, and 2 bases had no gene match. The CDR3 is made up of 15 amino acids. Germline CDR1 LNHNV, CDR2 YYDKDF (reference sequence). CDR3: CATSRDDRGSDTQYF. DNA of the CDR3: TGTGCCACCAGCAGAGATGACAGGGGGTCAGATACGCAGTATTTT.

At least ten counts were recorded for this clonotype. The V and J genes are TRBV5-1 and TRBJ2-2; a possible D gene is TRBD1 (6 bases). The CDR3 contains 21 residues. Germline CDR1 and CDR2: SGHRS and YFSETQ. V lost 0 bases and J 2 bases, leaving 26 bases between the germline ends. The CDR3 nucleotides read TGCGCCAGCAGCTTGGAACTGGGACAAAGTCTGTCGCACCAAAACACCGGGGAGCTGTTTTTT. Translated, it gives CASSLELGQSLSHQNTGELFF.

This clonotype was seen ten or more times. The chain has TRBV12-3 or TRBV12-4 and TRBJ2-1; D gene ambiguous. This CDR3 has 15 residues. V lost 6 bases to trimming and J lost 5 bases, with 17 bases between them. The CDR3 DNA is TGTGCCAGCAGCCCCCGCGCTTACCCAGACAATGAGCAGTTCTTC. Its translation: CASSPRAYPDNEQFF.

There are a few counts of this clonotype. A read error may explain this, as a much larger clone is one base away. The chain carries TRBV27 and TRBJ1-2; D is possibly TRBD1 (5 bases). Trimming took 8 bases from V and 3 from J, leaving 16 bases between them. The CDR3 covers 14 residues. Germline CDR1 and CDR2: MNHEY and SMNVEV (reference sequence). The CDR3 nucleotides are TGTGCCAGCTTCGGGGGGGGTGCTGACTATGGCTACACCTTC. Translated: CASFGGGADYGYTF.

The V and J genes are TRBV29-1 and TRBJ2-2; 7 bases align to TRBD2. V was clipped by 7 bases and J by 14 bases; unmatched bases: 7. CDR1 is SQVTM and CDR2 is ANQGSEA in the germline V gene. This CDR3 contains 10 residues. CDR3 amino acids: CSARGEGLFF. The CDR3 nucleotides read TGCAGCGCCCGGGGGGAGGGACTGTTTTTT.

The chain joins TRBV5-4 to TRBJ2-1, with 7 bases matching TRBD1. Germline V lookup: CDR1 SGHNT, CDR2 YYREEE (reference sequence). The CDR3 sequence is 16 residues long. Germline trimming cut 4 bases from V and 4 bases from J; bases unmatched to any gene: 11. The CDR3 loop reads CASSPRIGGLYNEQFF. The CDR3 DNA reads TGTGCCAGCAGCCCTCGGATAGGGGGCCTTTACAATGAGCAGTTCTTC.

This clonotype was observed at least ten times. This chain links TRBV12-3 or TRBV12-4 with TRBJ1-1; D not certain. V lost 3 bases and J lost 3, with 8 bases in between. The CDR3 extends over 13 amino acids. The CDR3 DNA is TGTGCCAGCAGTTTTGGGGAGGACACTGAAGCTTTCTTT. This encodes CASSFGEDTEAFF.

This clonotype was picked up many times. The rearrangement joins TRBV27 to TRBJ1-5; D may be TRBD1 (5 bases). This CDR3 comprises 15 residues. Trimming took 2 bases from V and 4 from J, leaving 12 bases between them. Germline V gene data show CDR1 as MNHEY and CDR2 as SMNVEV (reference sequence). The CDR3 here is CASSLTPGLNQPQHF. The CDR3 DNA reads as TGTGCCAGCAGTTTAACCCCAGGGTTGAATCAGCCCCAGCATTTT.

This clonotype appeared many times. CDR3 region: CASSSTLQNGYTF. The CDR3 DNA follows: TGTGCCAGTAGTTCGACATTGCAAAATGGCTACACCTTC. The chain carries TRBV19 and TRBJ1-2, with no clear D. Germline-derived CDR1 and CDR2 are LNHDA and SQIVND (reference sequence). V lost 5 bases, J lost 6 bases, and 13 bases lay in between. The CDR3 runs 13 residues.

This clonotype was counted many times. The chain combines TRBV19 with TRBJ2-2; TRBD2 matches at 8 bases. Trimming removed 5 bases from V and 9 bases from J; junction bases left unmatched: 5. Germline CDR1 and CDR2: LNHDA and SQIVND (reference sequence). This CDR3 has 13 residues. The CDR3 sequence is CASSAGLAWELFF. The DNA for the CDR3 is TGTGCCAGTAGTGCTGGACTAGCTTGGGAGCTGTTTTTT.

The chain recombines TRBV6-2 or TRBV6-3 with TRBJ1-4; D might be TRBD1 (6 bases). Trimming removed 6 bases at V and 4 bases at J, with 12 bases between. CDR3 length equals 14 residues. Per the germline V gene, CDR1 is MNHEY and CDR2 is SVGEGT. CDR3 nucleotide sequence: TGTGCCAGCAGGGTGGGGGGCGTTAATGAAAAACTGTTTTTT. Protein sequence: CASRVGGVNEKLFF.

This clonotype was seen ten or more times. Here the CDR3 DNA reads TGTGCCACCAGTGTTCCGGGACAGGCGTACAATGAGCAGTTCTTC. Translating it yields CATSVPGQAYNEQFF. The chain has TRBV24-1 and TRBJ2-1; 8 bases are shared with TRBD1. Trimming took 5 bases from V and 4 from J; bases not matched to a gene: 6. Germline V gene lookup returns CDR1 KGHDR and CDR2 SFDVKD. The CDR3 covers 15 residues.

This clonotype occurred many times. This sequence joins TRBV9 and TRBJ2-3, with D unclear. CDR3 size: 14 residues. V lost 2 bases to trimming and J lost 1 base, with 8 bases between them. CDR1 and CDR2 (germline): SGDLS, YYNGEE. CDR3 in DNA: TGTGCCAGCAGCGTGGTGGGCGGCACAGATACGCAGTATTTT. Its translation: CASSVVGGTDTQYF.

The chain has TRBV18 and TRBJ2-3, with TRBD2 identical over 8 bases. J gave up 3 bases and V 3 bases, and 5 bases lay outside the gene matches. CDR1 and CDR2 (germline): KGHSH, LQKENI. This CDR3 has 15 residues. The CDR3 region is CASSPVGGRTDTQYF. The DNA of the CDR3 is TGTGCCAGCTCACCGGTCGGCGGGAGGACAGATACGCAGTATTTT.

This clonotype has at least ten counts. The chain uses TRBV7-8 and TRBJ2-7; perhaps TRBD2 as D (6 bases). The CDR3 is made up of 15 amino acids. Trimming took 0 bases from V and 0 from J, leaving 9 bases between them. CDR1 SGHVS and CDR2 FQNEAQ come from the germline V gene. CDR3 sequence reads: CASSLAGGTSYEQYV. As DNA, the CDR3 is TGTGCCAGCAGCTTAGCGGGAGGTACCTCCTACGAGCAGTACGTC.

In its sample, this clonotype was seen many times. The rearrangement links TRBV5-1 to TRBJ2-2; 8 positions match TRBD2. CDR1 SGHRS and CDR2 YFSETQ come from the germline V gene. The junction had 11 bases not matched to a gene; V was cut back by 4 bases and J by 6 bases. This CDR3 spans 16 amino acids. The CDR3 DNA sequence: TGCGCCAGCAGCCCGGGATGGACTAGCAATTCCGGGGAGCTGTTTTTT. Residues: CASSPGWTSNSGELFF.

This clonotype occurred many times. The chain combines TRBV24-1 with TRBJ1-1, with 7 bases identical to TRBD1. The CDR3 contains 15 residues. Germline CDR1 and CDR2: KGHDR and SFDVKD. The V gene end was trimmed by 12 bases and the J gene end by 1 base; junction bases not matched to a gene: 13. This chain's CDR3 is CAVSDRAPPNTEAFF. The CDR3 DNA is TGTGCCGTATCCGACAGGGCCCCGCCGAACACTGAAGCTTTCTTT.

V usage is TRBV12-5 and J usage is TRBJ2-5; 12 bases are shared with TRBD2. Germline CDR1 reads LGHNT; CDR2 reads FRNRAP. The V segment lost 3 bases and the J segment 4 bases; nucleotides outside the gene matches: 9. CDR3 length: 17 residues. The CDR3 sequence is CASGFLLAGGPGETQYF. CDR3 nucleotide sequence: TGTGCTAGTGGTTTTCTCCTAGCGGGAGGGCCGGGAGAGACCCAGTACTTC.

This clonotype occurred many times. The chain's CDR3 is CASSLKETQYF. DNA for the CDR3: TGTGCCAGCAGTTTAAAAGAGACCCAGTACTTC. The rearrangement uses TRBV12-3 or TRBV12-4 and TRBJ2-5; the D is unclear. The CDR3 sequence is 11 residues long. Between the trimmed V and J ends, which lost 2 bases and 3 bases, there was a span of 1 base.

The table lists this clonotype with many counts. A junction end diverges from the germline sequence, so it may reflect a read error. The chain joins TRBV5-1 to TRBJ2-2; D is unclear. From germline, CDR1 is SGHRS and CDR2 YFSETQ. CDR3 length equals 15 residues. The chain's CDR3 is CASSLSRGNTGELFF. The CDR3 bases are TGTGCCAGCAGTTTAAGTAGAGGGAACACCGGGGAGCTGTTTTTT.

V and J are TRBV20-1 and TRBJ1-2, with TRBD1 matching over 9 bases. This CDR3 comprises 14 residues. CDR1 and CDR2 (germline): DFQATT, SNEGSKA (reference sequence). Trimming at V came to 4 bases and at J to 2 bases, leaving 5 bases not matched to a gene. CDR3 DNA: TGCAGTGCTACAAAAACAGGGGGCAACTATGGCTACACCTTC. Its protein is CSATKTGGNYGYTF.

The chain carries TRBV6-1 and TRBJ2-1; D gene ambiguous. In germline, CDR1 is MNHNS, CDR2 SASEGT. The CDR3 has 13 amino acids. Here the CDR3 reads CASTGSLNNEQFF. CDR3 DNA: TGTGCTTCCACCGGGTCTCTAAACAATGAGCAGTTCTTC.

This clonotype was seen at least ten times. This chain links TRBV6-2 or TRBV6-3 with TRBJ1-1; D not resolved. Germline V gives CDR1 MNHEY, CDR2 SVGEGT. V lost 2 bases, J lost 0 bases, and 13 bases lay in between. This CDR3 contains 16 residues. The CDR3 sequence is CASSYPTGILNTEAFF. CDR3 DNA: TGTGCCAGCAGTTACCCCACCGGGATACTGAACACTGAAGCTTTCTTT.

CDR3 nucleotide sequence: TGTGCCAGTAGTACGACAGGCCTAGCCAAAAACATTCAGTACTTC. This codes for CASSTTGLAKNIQYF. V usage is TRBV19 and J usage is TRBJ2-4, with D perhaps TRBD1 (6 bases). The CDR3 runs to 15 residues. V was pared by 4 bases and J by 0 bases, with 10 bases between. The germline V gene has CDR1 LNHDA and CDR2 SQIVND (reference sequence).

This clonotype was detected many times. The chain joins TRBV27 to TRBJ2-1; 7 bases are a match to TRBD2. The germline CDR1 and CDR2 sequences are MNHEY and SMNVEV (reference sequence). After removal of 7 bases from V and 3 bases from J, the junction contained 9 bases not matched to a gene. The CDR3 consists of 15 residues. The chain's CDR3 is CASKGTGGLYNEQFF. DNA of the CDR3: TGTGCCAGCAAAGGGACGGGAGGCCTCTACAATGAGCAGTTCTTC.

This clonotype occurred a few times. This sequence joins TRBV19 and TRBJ2-1; TRBD2 matches at 10 bases. The CDR3 spans 21 residues. Germline V gene data show CDR1 as LNHDA and CDR2 as SQIVND (reference sequence). The junction had 23 bases not matched to a gene; V was cut back by 5 bases and J by 4 bases. The CDR3 reads CASSPGPTGTLAGEGYNEQFF. The CDR3 coding sequence is TGTGCCAGTAGTCCTGGACCGACGGGCACTCTAGCGGGAGAGGGTTACAATGAGCAGTTCTTC. Combining the CDR3 with reference TRBV19 and TRBJ2-1 gives the whole variable domain DGGITQSPKYLFRKEGQNVTLSCEQNLNHDAMYWYRQDPGQGLRLIYYSQIVNDFQKGDIAEGYSVSREKKESFPLTVTSAQKNPTAFYLCASSPGPTGTLAGEGYNEQFFGPGTRLTVL.

This clonotype is a singleton in its sample. The chain employs TRBV11-2 and TRBJ2-3; TRBD2 agrees at 10 bases. In germline, CDR1 is SGHAT, CDR2 FQNNGV. This CDR3 spans 16 amino acids. The junction had 6 bases not matched to a gene; V was cut back by 4 bases and J by 2 bases. The CDR3 coding sequence is TGTGCCAGCAGCTCCCCTAGCGGGGGTTACACAGATACGCAGTATTTT. It encodes CASSSPSGGYTDTQYF. The entire variable domain, with the rest obtained from reference TRBV11-2 and TRBJ2-3, is as follows: EAGVAQSPRYKIIEKRQSVAFWCNPISGHATLYWYQQILGQGPKLLIQFQNNGVVDDSQLPKDRFSAERLKGVDSTLKIQPAKLEDSAVYLCASSSPSGGYTDTQYFGPGTRLTVL.

This clonotype was counted at least ten times. V usage is TRBV3-1 and J usage is TRBJ2-1; 13 bases are a match to TRBD2. The CDR3 length is 18 residues. The trim removed 1 base at V and 8 bases at J, leaving 11 bases unmatched. Germline-derived CDR1 and CDR2 are LGHDT and YNNKEL (reference sequence). DNA of the CDR3: TGTGCCAGCAGCCAAGGGAGGACTAGCGGGAGTACAAACGATGAGCAGTTCTTC. Protein sequence: CASSQGRTSGSTNDEQFF.

V usage is TRBV20-1 and J usage is TRBJ2-1; 8 bases line up with TRBD2. V shed 3 bases, J shed 8 bases, and the junction held 9 bases outside the gene matches. Germline V CDR1 and CDR2: DFQATT, SNEGSKA (reference sequence). The CDR3 length is 14 residues. In DNA, the CDR3 is TGCAGTGCTAGCCCACCCGGGGGGGTCCATGAGCAGTTCTTC. Translated: CSASPPGGVHEQFF.